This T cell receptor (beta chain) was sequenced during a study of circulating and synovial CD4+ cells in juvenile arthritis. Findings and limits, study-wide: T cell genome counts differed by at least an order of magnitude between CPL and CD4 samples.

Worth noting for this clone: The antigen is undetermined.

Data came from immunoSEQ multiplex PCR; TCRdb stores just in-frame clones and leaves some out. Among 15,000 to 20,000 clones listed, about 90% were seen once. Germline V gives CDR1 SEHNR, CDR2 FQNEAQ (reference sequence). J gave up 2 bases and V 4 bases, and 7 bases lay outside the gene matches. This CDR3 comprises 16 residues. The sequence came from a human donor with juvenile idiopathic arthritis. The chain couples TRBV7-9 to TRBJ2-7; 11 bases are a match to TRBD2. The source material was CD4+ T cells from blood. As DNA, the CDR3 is TGTGCCAGCAGCTCGACCAGACTAGCGGGGACCTACGAGCAGTACTTC. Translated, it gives CASSSTRLAGTYEQYF.